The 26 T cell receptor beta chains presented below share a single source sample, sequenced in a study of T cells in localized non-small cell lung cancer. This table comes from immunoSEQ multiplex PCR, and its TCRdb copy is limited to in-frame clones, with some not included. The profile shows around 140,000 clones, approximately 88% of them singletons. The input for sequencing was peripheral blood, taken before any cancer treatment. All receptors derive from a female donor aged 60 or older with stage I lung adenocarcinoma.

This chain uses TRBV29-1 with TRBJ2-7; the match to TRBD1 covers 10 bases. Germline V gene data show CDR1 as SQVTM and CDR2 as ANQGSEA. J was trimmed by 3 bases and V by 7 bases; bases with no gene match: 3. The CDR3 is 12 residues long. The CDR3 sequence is CSGGDRGYEQYF. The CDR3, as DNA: TGCAGCGGGGGGGACAGGGGCTACGAGCAGTACTTC.

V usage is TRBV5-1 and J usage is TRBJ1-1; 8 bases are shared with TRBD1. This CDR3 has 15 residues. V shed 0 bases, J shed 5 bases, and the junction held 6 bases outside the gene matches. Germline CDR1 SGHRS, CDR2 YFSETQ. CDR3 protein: CASSLVAGGGTEAFF. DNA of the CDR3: TGCGCCAGCAGCTTGGTGGCAGGGGGCGGAACTGAAGCTTTCTTT. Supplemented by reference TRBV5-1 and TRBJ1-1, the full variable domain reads KAGVTQTPRYLIKTRGQQVTLSCSPISGHRSVSWYQQTPGQGLQFLFEYFSETQRNKGNFPGRFSGRQFSNSRSEMNVSTLELGDSALYLCASSLVAGGGTEAFFGQGTRLTVV.

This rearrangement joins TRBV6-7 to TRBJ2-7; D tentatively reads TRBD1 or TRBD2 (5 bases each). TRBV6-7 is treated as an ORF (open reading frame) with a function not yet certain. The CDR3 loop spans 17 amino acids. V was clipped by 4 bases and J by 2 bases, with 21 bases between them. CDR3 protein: CASSFALGRTETYEQYF. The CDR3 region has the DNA TGTGCCAGCAGTTTCGCCTTGGGACGAACCGAAACCTACGAGCAGTACTTC.

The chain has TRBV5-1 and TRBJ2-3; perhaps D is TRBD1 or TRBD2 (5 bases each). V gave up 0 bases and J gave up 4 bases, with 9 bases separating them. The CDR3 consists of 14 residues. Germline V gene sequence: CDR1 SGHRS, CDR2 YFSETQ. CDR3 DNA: TGCGCCAGCAGCTTGGTGGGGGTCCCAGATACGCAGTATTTT. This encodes CASSLVGVPDTQYF.

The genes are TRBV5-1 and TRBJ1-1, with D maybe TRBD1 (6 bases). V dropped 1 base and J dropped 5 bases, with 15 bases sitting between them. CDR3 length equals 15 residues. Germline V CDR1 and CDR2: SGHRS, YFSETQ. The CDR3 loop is CASSLWGGGQTEAFF. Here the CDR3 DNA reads TGCGCCAGCAGCTTGTGGGGCGGGGGGCAGACTGAAGCTTTCTTT.

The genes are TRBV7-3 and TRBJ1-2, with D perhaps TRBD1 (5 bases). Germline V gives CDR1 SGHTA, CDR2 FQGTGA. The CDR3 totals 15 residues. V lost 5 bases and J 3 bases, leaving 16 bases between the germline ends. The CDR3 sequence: CASSPRVGTYYGYTF. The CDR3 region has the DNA TGTGCCAGCAGCCCGCGAGTTGGGACTTACTATGGCTACACCTTC.

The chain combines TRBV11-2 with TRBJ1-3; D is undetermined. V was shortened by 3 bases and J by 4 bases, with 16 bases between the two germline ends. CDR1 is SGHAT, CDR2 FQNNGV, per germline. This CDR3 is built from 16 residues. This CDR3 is CASSFSPGNLGNTIYF. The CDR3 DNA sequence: TGTGCCAGCAGCTTTAGTCCTGGGAATCTAGGAAACACCATATATTTT.

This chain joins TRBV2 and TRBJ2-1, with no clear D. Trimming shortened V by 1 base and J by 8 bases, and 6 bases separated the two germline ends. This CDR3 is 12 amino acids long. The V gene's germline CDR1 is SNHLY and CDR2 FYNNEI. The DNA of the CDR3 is TGTGCCAGCAGTGAAGAGTCCGATGAGCAGTTCTTC. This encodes CASSEESDEQFF. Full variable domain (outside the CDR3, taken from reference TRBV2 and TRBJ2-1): EPEVTQTPSHQVTQMGQEVILRCVPISNHLYFYWYRQILGQKVEFLVSFYNNEISEKSEIFDDQFSVERPDGSNFTLKIRSTKLEDSAMYFCASSEESDEQFFGPGTRLTVL.

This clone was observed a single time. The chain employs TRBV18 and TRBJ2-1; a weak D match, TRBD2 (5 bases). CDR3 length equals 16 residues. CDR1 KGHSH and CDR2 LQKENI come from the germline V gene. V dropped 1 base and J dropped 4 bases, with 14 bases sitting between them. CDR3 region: CASSPRGRLTYNEQFF. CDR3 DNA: TGTGCCAGCTCACCACGAGGGCGCTTAACTTACAATGAGCAGTTCTTC.

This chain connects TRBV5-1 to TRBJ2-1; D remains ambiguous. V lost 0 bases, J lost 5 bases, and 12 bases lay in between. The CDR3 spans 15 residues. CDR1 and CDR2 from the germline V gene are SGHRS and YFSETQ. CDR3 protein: CASSLASLGNNEQFF. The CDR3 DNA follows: TGCGCCAGCAGCTTGGCCAGTCTAGGGAACAATGAGCAGTTCTTC.

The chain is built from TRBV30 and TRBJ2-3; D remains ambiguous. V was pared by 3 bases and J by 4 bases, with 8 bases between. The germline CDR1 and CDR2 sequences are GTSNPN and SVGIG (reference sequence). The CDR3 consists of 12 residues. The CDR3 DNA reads TGTGCCTGGAGGCAGAGTTCAGATACGCAGTATTTT. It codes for CAWRQSSDTQYF.

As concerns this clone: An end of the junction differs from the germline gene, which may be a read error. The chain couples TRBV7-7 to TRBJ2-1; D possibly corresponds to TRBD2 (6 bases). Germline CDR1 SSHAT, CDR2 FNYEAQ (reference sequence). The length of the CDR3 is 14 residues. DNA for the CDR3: TGTGCTAGCAGCTTTTCACGCGGGATCAATGAGCAGTTCTTC. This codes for CASSFSRGINEQFF.

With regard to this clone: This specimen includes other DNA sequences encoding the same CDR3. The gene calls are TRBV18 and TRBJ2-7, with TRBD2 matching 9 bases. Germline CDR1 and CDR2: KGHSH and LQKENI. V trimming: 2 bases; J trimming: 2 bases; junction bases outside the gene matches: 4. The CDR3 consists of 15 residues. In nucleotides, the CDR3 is TGTGCCAGCTCACCAGGGGCGGGAGGGCCCTACGAGCAGTACTTC. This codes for CASSPGAGGPYEQYF.

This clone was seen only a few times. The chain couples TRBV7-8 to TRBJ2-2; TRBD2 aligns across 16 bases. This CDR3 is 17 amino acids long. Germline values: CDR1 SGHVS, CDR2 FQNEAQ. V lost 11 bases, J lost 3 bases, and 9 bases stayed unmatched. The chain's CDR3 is CAVVGLAGGPYTGELFF. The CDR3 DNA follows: TGTGCCGTTGTGGGACTAGCGGGAGGGCCGTACACCGGGGAGCTGTTTTTT.

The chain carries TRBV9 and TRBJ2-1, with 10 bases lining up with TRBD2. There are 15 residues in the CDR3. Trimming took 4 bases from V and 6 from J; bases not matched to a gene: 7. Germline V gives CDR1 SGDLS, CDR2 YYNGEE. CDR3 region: CASSYRGLAVNEQFF. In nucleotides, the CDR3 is TGTGCCAGCAGCTACCGCGGACTAGCGGTCAATGAGCAGTTCTTC. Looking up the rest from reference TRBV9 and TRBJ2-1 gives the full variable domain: DSGVTQTPKHLITATGQRVTLRCSPRSGDLSVYWYQQSLDQGLQFLIQYYNGEERAKGNILERFSAQQFPDLHSELNLSSLELGDSALYFCASSYRGLAVNEQFFGPGTRLTVL.

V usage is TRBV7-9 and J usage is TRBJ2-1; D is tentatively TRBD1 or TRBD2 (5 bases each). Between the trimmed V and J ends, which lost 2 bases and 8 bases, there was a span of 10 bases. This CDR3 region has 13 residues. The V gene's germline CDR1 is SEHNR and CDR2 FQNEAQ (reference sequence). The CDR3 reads CASSLLGRDEQFF. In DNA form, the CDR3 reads TGTGCCAGCAGCTTATTGGGGCGGGATGAGCAGTTCTTC.

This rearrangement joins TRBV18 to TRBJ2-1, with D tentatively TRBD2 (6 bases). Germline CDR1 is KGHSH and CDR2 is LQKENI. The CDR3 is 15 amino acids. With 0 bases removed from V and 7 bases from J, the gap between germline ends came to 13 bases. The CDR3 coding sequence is TGTGCCAGCTCACCACCCGGCGGGAAGGGAAATGAGCAGTTCTTC. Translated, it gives CASSPPGGKGNEQFF. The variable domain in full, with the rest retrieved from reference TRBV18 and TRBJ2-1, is NAGVMQNPRHLVRRRGQEARLRCSPMKGHSHVYWYRQLPEEGLKFMVYLQKENIIDESGMPKERFSAEFPKEGPSILRIQQVVRGDSAAYFCASSPPGGKGNEQFFGPGTRLTVL.

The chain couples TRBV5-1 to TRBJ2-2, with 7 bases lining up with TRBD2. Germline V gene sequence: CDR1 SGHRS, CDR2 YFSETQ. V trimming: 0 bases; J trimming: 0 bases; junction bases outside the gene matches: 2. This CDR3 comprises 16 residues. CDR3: CASSLGTRPNTGELFF. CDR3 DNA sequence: TGCGCCAGCAGCTTGGGGACTAGGCCGAACACCGGGGAGCTGTTTTTT. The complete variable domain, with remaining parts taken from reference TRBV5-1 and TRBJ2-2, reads KAGVTQTPRYLIKTRGQQVTLSCSPISGHRSVSWYQQTPGQGLQFLFEYFSETQRNKGNFPGRFSGRQFSNSRSEMNVSTLELGDSALYLCASSLGTRPNTGELFFGEGSRLTVL.

CDR3 DNA: TGTGCCAGCAGCTTAATGCAGGGTAGCGGAGCTTTCTTT. It codes for CASSLMQGSGAFF. The chain links TRBV7-9 to TRBJ1-1, with D possibly being TRBD1 (5 bases). CDR3 size: 13 residues. Germline V gene sequence: CDR1 SEHNR, CDR2 FQNEAQ (reference sequence). Trimming removed 2 bases from V and 10 bases from J, with 14 bases in between.

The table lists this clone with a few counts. The CDR3: CASSLTSYEQYF. In DNA, the CDR3 is TGTGCCAGCAGCTTGACTAGCTACGAGCAGTACTTC. This chain joins TRBV5-4 and TRBJ2-7, with D maybe TRBD2 (5 bases). Trimming shortened V by 1 base and J by 3 bases, and 5 bases separated the two germline ends. The germline V gene has CDR1 SGHNT and CDR2 YYREEE (reference sequence). This CDR3 has 12 amino acids.

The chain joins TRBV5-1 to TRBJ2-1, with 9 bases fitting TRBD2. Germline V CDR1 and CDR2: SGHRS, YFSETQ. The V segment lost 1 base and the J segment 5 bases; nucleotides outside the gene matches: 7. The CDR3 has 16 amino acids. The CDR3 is CASSLMGGRAHNEQFF. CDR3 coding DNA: TGCGCCAGCAGCTTGATGGGCGGGAGGGCTCACAATGAGCAGTTCTTC.

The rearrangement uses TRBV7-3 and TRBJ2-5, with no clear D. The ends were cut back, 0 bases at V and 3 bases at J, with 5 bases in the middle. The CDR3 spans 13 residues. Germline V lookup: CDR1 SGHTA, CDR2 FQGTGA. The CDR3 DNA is TGTGCCAGCAGCTTAACGCTAAAAGAGACCCAGTACTTC. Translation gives CASSLTLKETQYF.

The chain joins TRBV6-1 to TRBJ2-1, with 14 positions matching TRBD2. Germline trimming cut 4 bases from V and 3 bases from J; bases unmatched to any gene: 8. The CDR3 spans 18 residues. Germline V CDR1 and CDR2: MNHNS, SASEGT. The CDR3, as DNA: TGTGCCAGCAGTGCTGGGACTAGCGGGAGTGTTCTCTACAATGAGCAGTTCTTC. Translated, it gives CASSAGTSGSVLYNEQFF.

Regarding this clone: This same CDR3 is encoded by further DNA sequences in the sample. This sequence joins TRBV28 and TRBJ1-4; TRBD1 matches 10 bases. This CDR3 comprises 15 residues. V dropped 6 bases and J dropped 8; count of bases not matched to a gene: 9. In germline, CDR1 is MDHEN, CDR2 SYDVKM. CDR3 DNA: TGTGCCAGCAGCCTGACCGGGACAGGGGTCGAAAAACTGTTTTTT. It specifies CASSLTGTGVEKLFF.

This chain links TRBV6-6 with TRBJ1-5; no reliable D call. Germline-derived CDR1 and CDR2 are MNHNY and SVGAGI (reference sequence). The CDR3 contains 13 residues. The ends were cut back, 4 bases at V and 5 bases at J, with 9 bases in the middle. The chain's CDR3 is CASSSPRDQPQHF. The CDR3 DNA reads TGTGCCAGCAGTTCTCCAAGGGATCAGCCCCAGCATTTT.

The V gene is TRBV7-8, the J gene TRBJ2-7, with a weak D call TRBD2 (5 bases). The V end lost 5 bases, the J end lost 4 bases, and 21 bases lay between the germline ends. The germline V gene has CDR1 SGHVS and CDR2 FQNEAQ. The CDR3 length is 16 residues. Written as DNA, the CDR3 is TGTGCCAGCAGCCCGCCAATGGGAGCCGACGGGTACGAGCAGTACTTC. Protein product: CASSPPMGADGYEQYF.